This T cell receptor (beta chain) was retrieved from a study of CD8 T cells in Susac syndrome. Germline V gene lookup returns CDR1 MDHEN and CDR2 SYDVKM. This CDR3 is built from 11 residues. V lost 8 bases and J lost 3, with 8 bases in between. About 0.5 to 1 ug RNA was reverse transcribed with random hexamers. TCRdb redid the calling of the immunoSEQ multiplex PCR reads with MiXCR, one entry per CDR3 protein. The data show more than 65,000 distinct CDR3 sequences, with 94% seen just once and about 0.6% held by the top ten. The clonotype was recovered from a human donor with multiple sclerosis. The sequenced material came from CD8+ T cells from PBMCs. V gene TRBV28 combines with J gene TRBJ2-7; D is perhaps TRBD2 (5 bases). The CDR3 bases are TGTGCCAGCCATGAGGGCTACGAGCAGTACTTC. Protein product: CASHEGYEQYF.